The 2 T cell receptor beta chains given below trace back to one sample, sequenced in a study of monozygotic twins with inflammatory bowel disease. TCRdb re-called the 5' RACE reads and shows each CDR3 protein once, DNA omitted. This repertoire comprises under 350,000 distinct CDR3 sequences; its ten largest clones make up less than 6.5%. Sequencing used blood. These receptor sequences come from a human donor with ulcerative colitis or Crohn's disease, or a healthy co-twin of an affected twin (not recorded which).

The rearrangement joins TRBV20-1 to TRBJ2-3; as DNA is missing, the TRBD2 call by TCRdb cannot be tested. CDR1 and CDR2 (germline): DFQATT, SNEGSKA (reference sequence). CDR3 length equals 16 residues. The CDR3 spells CSASETPWQGRDTQYF.

The chain uses TRBV6-2 or TRBV6-3 and TRBJ2-1; with no DNA, the TCRdb D assignment of TRBD1 cannot be verified. This CDR3 is 13 amino acids long. Germline V gene data show CDR1 as MNHEY and CDR2 as SVGEGT. This chain's CDR3 is CASSYGGAREQFF.